The 28 T cell receptor beta chains reported below all come from one sample, sequenced in a study of CD8 T cells in Susac syndrome (dated by TCRdb to between 2017 and 2020). Libraries were made using the immunoSEQ multiplex PCR assay. RNA was extracted using the RNeasy kit, and roughly 0.5 to 1 ug of the RNA was reverse transcribed with random hexamers. TCRdb passed the public sequencing reads through fastp at Q25 and MiXCR, retaining productive beta sequences. Merged by CDR3 protein, the rows form single entries marked with the most common genes and DNA. The sample table lists 200,000 to 250,000 distinct CDR3 sequences, approximately 94% of them with a count of one. Together, the top ten hold under 0.2% of the sample. The sequencing sample was made of CD4+ T cells from PBMCs. The receptors shown here come from a human donor with Susac syndrome.

This chain joins TRBV10-3 and TRBJ1-2; possibly TRBD1 for D (5 bases). Trimming left V 5 bases short and J 5 bases short, with 15 bases between. Per germline, CDR1 ENHRY and CDR2 SYGVKD. The CDR3 is 14 residues long. The CDR3 DNA follows: TGTGCCATCAGTCAGGCTTCCCGGGGGTATGGCTACACCTTC. Translation: CAISQASRGYGYTF.

The chain combines TRBV20-1 with TRBJ1-5; no definite D call. Germline lookup yields CDR1 DFQATT and CDR2 SNEGSKA (reference sequence). V was pared by 3 bases and J by 10 bases, with 16 bases between. This CDR3 is built from 13 residues. The CDR3 protein is CSASSGAEGPQHF. The DNA for the CDR3 is TGCAGTGCTAGTTCAGGCGCCGAGGGACCCCAGCATTTT.

The J gene is TRBJ2-7, the V gene TRBV4-1, with 7 bases identical to TRBD1. Germline CDR1 reads MGHRA; CDR2 reads YSYEKL. The V segment lost 3 bases and the J segment 3 bases; nucleotides outside the gene matches: 8. This CDR3 is 15 amino acids long. The CDR3 region is CASSHLTRQGYEQYF. As DNA, the CDR3 is TGCGCCAGCAGCCACCTCACCCGACAGGGCTACGAGCAGTACTTC.

V and J are TRBV29-1 and TRBJ1-4; 7 bases are shared with TRBD1. This CDR3 comprises 17 residues. V shed 2 bases, J shed 0 bases, and the junction held 9 bases outside the gene matches. From germline, CDR1 is SQVTM and CDR2 ANQGSEA. The CDR3 sequence: CSVEMRQGLATNEKLFF. In DNA, the CDR3 is TGCAGCGTTGAAATGAGACAGGGTCTTGCAACTAATGAAAAACTGTTTTTT.

V gene TRBV27 combines with J gene TRBJ2-7; 9 bases line up with TRBD1. The ends lost 8 bases at V and 3 bases at J; junction bases unmatched: 8. CDR1 MNHEY and CDR2 SMNVEV come from the germline V gene (reference sequence). The length of the CDR3 is 14 residues. CDR3 protein: CASGRNRGLYEQYF. CDR3 DNA sequence: TGTGCCAGCGGCCGAAACAGGGGGCTCTACGAGCAGTACTTC.

The V and J genes are TRBV4-3 and TRBJ1-5, with no clear D. CDR3 length equals 13 residues. V lost 2 bases to trimming and J lost 7 bases, with 9 bases between them. Germline values: CDR1 LGHNA, CDR2 YSLEER. The CDR3 spells CASSQTKSQPQHF. The CDR3 bases are TGCGCCAGCAGCCAAACAAAATCCCAGCCCCAGCATTTT.

The V call is TRBV7-2, the J call TRBJ2-7; weak D call: TRBD1 (6 bases). CDR3 length: 13 amino acids. The V and J ends lost 3 bases and 5 bases respectively, with 11 bases between them. Per germline, CDR1 SGHTA and CDR2 FQGNSA. Written as DNA, the CDR3 is TGTGCCAGCAGCTTGGGGGCCGGGAACGAGCAGTACTTC. It translates to CASSLGAGNEQYF.

The chain employs TRBV9 and TRBJ2-7; 10 nucleotides line up with TRBD1. The CDR3 spans 14 residues. Germline trimming cut 3 bases from V and 1 base from J; bases unmatched to any gene: 1. The germline V gene has CDR1 SGDLS and CDR2 YYNGEE. The CDR3 nucleotides read TGTGCCAGCAGCGGGGACAGGGGATCCTACGAGCAGTACTTC. Translating gives CASSGDRGSYEQYF.

The V gene is TRBV20-1, the J gene TRBJ2-1; no reliable D call. The CDR3 sequence is 13 residues long. The germline V gene has CDR1 DFQATT and CDR2 SNEGSKA (reference sequence). Trimming took off 3 bases at V and 6 bases at J, with 12 bases between the two ends. CDR3 loop: CSASKAGSNEQFF. The CDR3 nucleotides read TGCAGTGCTAGCAAGGCCGGTAGCAATGAGCAGTTCTTC.

The CDR3 nucleotides are TGCAGTGCTAGAAGTTCCAGGGATTGGCATCAGCCCCAGCATTTT. Translated, it gives CSARSSRDWHQPQHF. The gene calls are TRBV20-1 and TRBJ1-5; D may be TRBD1 (5 bases). Germline assignment: CDR1 DFQATT and CDR2 SNEGSKA (reference sequence). Trimming removed 2 bases from V and 5 bases from J, with 16 bases in between. The CDR3 is 15 amino acids.

This clonotype was seen just once. The chain recombines TRBV4-1 with TRBJ1-5, with 8 bases that match TRBD1. Germline lookup yields CDR1 MGHRA and CDR2 YSYEKL. This CDR3 has 17 residues. V lost 6 bases to trimming and J lost 2 bases; unmatched junction nucleotides: 12. CDR3 coding DNA: TGCGCCAGCAGACGGACAGGGACGACCGGGGGCAATCAGCCCCAGCATTTT. It encodes CASRRTGTTGGNQPQHF.

In DNA, the CDR3 is TGTGCCAGCAGTGCGGGACAGATTAGCAATCAGCCCCAGCATTTT. Translating it yields CASSAGQISNQPQHF. The genes are TRBV6-5 and TRBJ1-5, with 7 bases aligning to TRBD1. CDR1 is MNHEY and CDR2 is SVGAGI in the germline V gene. After removal of 5 bases from V and 0 bases from J, the junction contained 4 bases not matched to a gene. The CDR3 sequence is 15 residues long.

The chain is built from TRBV28 and TRBJ2-7; D not certain. Germline V gene lookup returns CDR1 MDHEN and CDR2 SYDVKM. The length of the CDR3 is 13 residues. Trimming took off 9 bases at V and 3 bases at J, with 15 bases between the two ends. Here the CDR3 DNA reads TGTGCCAGTGCCTCTGCTCCCCACTACGAGCAGTACTTC. This encodes CASASAPHYEQYF.

The chain couples TRBV7-2 to TRBJ1-2; TRBD1 aligns across 7 bases. The V and J ends lost 5 bases and 7 bases, in that order; junction bases with no gene match: 4. This CDR3 has 12 amino acids. The germline CDR1 and CDR2 sequences are SGHTA and FQGNSA. The CDR3, as DNA: TGTGCCAGCAGCGACAGGGTCTTTGGCTACACCTTC. Translating it yields CASSDRVFGYTF.

V gene TRBV6-5 combines with J gene TRBJ2-7, with 8 bases lining up with TRBD1. V dropped 7 bases and J dropped 1; count of bases not matched to a gene: 6. This CDR3 region has 14 residues. The V gene's germline CDR1 is MNHEY and CDR2 SVGAGI. The CDR3 DNA follows: TGTGCCAGCACCCCGACAGGGGATTCCTACGAGCAGTACTTC. Translating gives CASTPTGDSYEQYF.

The chain recombines TRBV12-3 or TRBV12-4 with TRBJ2-1, with a possible D match to TRBD2 (6 bases). Trimming stripped 6 bases from V and 3 bases from J, with 15 bases between. The CDR3 runs to 15 residues. The CDR3 sequence: CASRMTSADYNEQFF. The CDR3 bases are TGTGCCAGCAGGATGACTAGTGCTGACTACAATGAGCAGTTCTTC.

The rearrangement links TRBV5-4 to TRBJ2-3, with TRBD1 matching over 9 bases. There are 15 residues in the CDR3. V lost 2 bases to trimming and J lost 1 base; unmatched junction nucleotides: 2. From germline, CDR1 is SGHNT and CDR2 YYREEE (reference sequence). The CDR3 is CASSFGDRGTDTQYF. Written as DNA, the CDR3 is TGTGCCAGCAGCTTCGGGGACAGGGGCACAGATACGCAGTATTTT.

This chain joins TRBV3-1 and TRBJ2-7; 7 bases align to TRBD1. The CDR3 is 13 amino acids. The germline V gene encodes CDR1 LGHDT and CDR2 YNNKEL (reference sequence). J lost 12 bases, V lost 0 bases, and 8 bases had no gene match. CDR3: CASSQDLGGEAYF. The CDR3 DNA reads as TGTGCCAGCAGCCAAGACCTAGGGGGCGAGGCGTACTTC.

This clonotype was seen only once. The CDR3 loop reads CASRSGALNTEAFF. The DNA of the CDR3 is TGTGCCAGCAGGTCGGGGGCTTTGAACACTGAAGCTTTCTTT. This chain connects TRBV6-1 to TRBJ1-1, with D maybe TRBD1 (6 bases). V shed 6 bases and J shed 0 bases, with 11 bases lying between them. Germline V gene data show CDR1 as MNHNS and CDR2 as SASEGT. The CDR3 is 14 amino acids.

This clonotype was counted once. V gene TRBV7-2 combines with J gene TRBJ1-4; D ambiguous. The CDR3 contains 14 residues. V was clipped by 3 bases and J by 6 bases, with 11 bases between them. Per the germline V gene, CDR1 is SGHTA and CDR2 is FQGNSA. The CDR3 sequence is CASSLTPGDEKLFF. In DNA form, the CDR3 reads TGTGCCAGCAGCTTGACCCCTGGGGATGAAAAACTGTTTTTT.

The V gene is TRBV15, the J gene TRBJ2-1; no reliable D call. Germline V CDR1 and CDR2: LNHNV, YYDKDF (reference sequence). The CDR3 runs to 12 residues. Trimming shortened V by 0 bases and J by 10 bases, and 7 bases separated the two germline ends. The CDR3 region is CATSRDRAEQFF. The CDR3 DNA is TGTGCCACCAGCAGAGATCGTGCGGAGCAGTTCTTC. The full variable domain, with the rest looked up from reference TRBV15 and TRBJ2-1, is DAMVIQNPRYQVTQFGKPVTLSCSQTLNHNVMYWYQQKSSQAPKLLFHYYDKDFNNEADTPDNFQSRRPNTSFCFLDIRSPGLGDTAMYLCATSRDRAEQFFGPGTRLTVL.

This chain links TRBV18 with TRBJ2-5; D ambiguous. Trimming pared 3 bases from V and 5 bases from J, leaving 4 bases between. The CDR3 spans 11 residues. Germline assignment: CDR1 KGHSH and CDR2 LQKENI. As DNA, the CDR3 is TGTGCCAGCTCACCCCTGGAGACCCAGTACTTC. Protein product: CASSPLETQYF.

This sequence joins TRBV20-1 and TRBJ2-7; TRBD1 agrees at 8 bases. Germline CDR1 DFQATT, CDR2 SNEGSKA (reference sequence). Germline trimming cut 1 base from V and 8 bases from J; bases unmatched to any gene: 13. There are 15 residues in the CDR3. The CDR3 sequence: CSARGTGTGPTKQYF. CDR3 bases: TGCAGTGCTAGAGGTACCGGGACAGGTCCTACGAAGCAGTACTTC.

This clonotype was detected a few times. The V call is TRBV20-1, the J call TRBJ1-1, with a weak D call TRBD1 (5 bases). With 3 bases removed from V and 0 bases from J, the gap between germline ends came to 8 bases. CDR3 length equals 13 residues. CDR1 and CDR2 from the germline V gene are DFQATT and SNEGSKA (reference sequence). CDR3 sequence (DNA): TGCAGTGCTAGGGGACCTATGAACACTGAAGCTTTCTTT. It yields the protein CSARGPMNTEAFF.

J is TRBJ1-6 and V is TRBV28; D is unclear. Between the trimmed V and J ends, which lost 11 bases and 10 bases, there was a span of 18 bases. CDR3 length: 13 amino acids. The V gene's germline CDR1 is MDHEN and CDR2 SYDVKM. The CDR3 sequence: CAGLGGPGSPLHF. The CDR3 bases are TGTGCCGGGCTGGGAGGGCCAGGCTCACCCCTCCACTTT.

This clonotype appeared once. This rearrangement joins TRBV20-1 to TRBJ1-1; D ambiguous. Trimming took 0 bases from V and 4 from J, leaving 12 bases between them. Germline loops: CDR1 DFQATT, CDR2 SNEGSKA (reference sequence). The CDR3 covers 14 residues. The CDR3 is CSARDLGIRTEAFF. The CDR3 nucleotides are TGCAGTGCTAGAGATCTAGGGATTCGCACTGAAGCTTTCTTT.

The CDR3 nucleotides read TGCAGTGCTAATACCGACGGGGGCAACGAGCAGTACTTC. Its protein is CSANTDGGNEQYF. The rearrangement joins TRBV20-1 to TRBJ2-7, with D perhaps given as TRBD1 or TRBD2 (6 bases each). CDR3 length equals 13 residues. Germline V gene data show CDR1 as DFQATT and CDR2 as SNEGSKA (reference sequence). The V end was cut by 4 bases, the J end by 5 bases, with 15 bases between.

The chain combines TRBV18 with TRBJ2-2; D perhaps matches TRBD1 (6 bases). CDR3 length: 16 amino acids. Trimming pared 1 base from V and 3 bases from J, leaving 12 bases between. Per the germline V gene, CDR1 is KGHSH and CDR2 is LQKENI. The DNA for the CDR3 is TGTGCCAGCTCACCACTCGGGACAATCGACACCGGGGAGCTGTTTTTT. It encodes CASSPLGTIDTGELFF.